Shown below are 19 T cell receptor beta chains from a single sample sequenced in a study of T cell responses to AZD1222 COVID-19 vaccine. TCRdb's copy holds only in-frame clones and misses some; the assay was immunoSEQ multiplex PCR. The sample lists roughly 100,000 clones, 90% seen once, with 4% to 5.5% in the top ten. The sequenced sample was peripheral blood, obtained on day 0 of AZD1222 vaccination. Receptors were obtained from an adult in good health.

The gene calls are TRBV15 and TRBJ2-5; D is perhaps TRBD1 or TRBD2 (5 bases each). V gave up 3 bases and J gave up 5 bases, with 16 bases separating them. The CDR3 runs to 15 residues. Germline loops: CDR1 LNHNV, CDR2 YYDKDF (reference sequence). CDR3 nucleotide sequence: TGTGCCACCAGCAGGGAAAGAGAGGGGAGTGAGACCCAGTACTTC. Its protein is CATSREREGSETQYF.

The V and J genes are TRBV28 and TRBJ2-7; perhaps D is TRBD1 or TRBD2 (6 bases each). Per the germline V gene, CDR1 is MDHEN and CDR2 is SYDVKM. V lost 6 bases to trimming and J lost 2 bases, with 23 bases between them. This CDR3 has 17 residues. As DNA, the CDR3 is TGTGCCAGCAGCTCTGGACAGCTGGGACTCCCGCCCTACGAGCAGTACTTC. This encodes CASSSGQLGLPPYEQYF.

The CDR3 is CASSNRGDEQYF. The DNA of the CDR3 is TGTGCCAGCAGTAACAGGGGCGACGAGCAGTACTTC. The rearrangement joins TRBV6-5 to TRBJ2-7; 7 nucleotides line up with TRBD1. Germline trimming cut 5 bases from V and 5 bases from J; bases unmatched to any gene: 3. Germline CDR1 is MNHEY and CDR2 is SVGAGI. The CDR3 totals 12 residues.

The chain couples TRBV4-1 to TRBJ1-1, with a possible D match to TRBD1 (5 bases). Trimming stripped 2 bases from V and 7 bases from J, with 17 bases between. The CDR3 covers 15 residues. CDR1 and CDR2 from the germline V gene are MGHRA and YSYEKL. In DNA form, the CDR3 reads TGCGCCAGCAGCCAATTGACAGAGGGGTTGGGTGAAGCTTTCTTT. The encoded protein is CASSQLTEGLGEAFF.

This sequence joins TRBV5-1 and TRBJ2-3, with 8 bases identical to TRBD1. CDR1 is SGHRS and CDR2 is YFSETQ in the germline V gene. Losses at the gene ends were 0 bases for V and 4 bases for J; bases not matched to a gene: 4. The CDR3 covers 15 residues. This CDR3 is CASSLAGQGADTQYF. For the CDR3, the DNA is TGCGCCAGCAGCTTGGCCGGACAGGGCGCAGATACGCAGTATTTT.

The rearrangement links TRBV10-3 to TRBJ2-7; the match to TRBD1 covers 10 bases. This CDR3 spans 14 amino acids. Germline V lookup: CDR1 ENHRY, CDR2 SYGVKD. V lost 3 bases and J lost 3; bases outside the gene matches: 2. The CDR3 spells CAISDGTGVYEQYF. The CDR3 DNA reads as TGTGCCATCAGTGACGGGACAGGGGTCTACGAGCAGTACTTC.

The chain employs TRBV3-1 (or the pseudogene TRBV3-2) and TRBJ2-6; perhaps TRBD1 as D (5 bases). From germline, CDR1 is LGHDT and CDR2 YNNKEL (reference sequence). The ends were cut back, 4 bases at V and 0 bases at J, with 7 bases in the middle. The CDR3 contains 15 residues. CDR3 coding DNA: TGTGCCAGCAGCCCGACAGTCTCTGGGGCCAACGTCCTGACTTTC. Translating gives CASSPTVSGANVLTF.

This clone was detected only a few times. This chain connects TRBV2 to TRBJ1-3; D uncertain. This CDR3 comprises 15 residues. V was pared by 5 bases and J by 0 bases, with 11 bases between. Germline-derived CDR1 and CDR2 are SNHLY and FYNNEI. CDR3 sequence reads: CASSSQMPSGNTIYF. In DNA form, the CDR3 reads TGTGCCAGCAGTTCACAGATGCCCTCTGGAAACACCATATATTTT. Variable domain in full (rest from reference TRBV2 and TRBJ1-3): EPEVTQTPSHQVTQMGQEVILRCVPISNHLYFYWYRQILGQKVEFLVSFYNNEISEKSEIFDDQFSVERPDGSNFTLKIRSTKLEDSAMYFCASSSQMPSGNTIYFGEGSWLTVV.

The chain links TRBV7-2 to TRBJ2-1; D not certain. Trimming stripped 1 base from V and 3 bases from J, with 4 bases between. This CDR3 has 13 residues. Germline V lookup: CDR1 SGHTA, CDR2 FQGNSA. CDR3 bases: TGTGCCAGCAGCTTAGTCCGCTACAATGAGCAGTTCTTC. Translated: CASSLVRYNEQFF.

This chain uses TRBV13 with TRBJ2-1, with 7 bases that match TRBD2. Germline-derived CDR1 and CDR2 are PRHDT and FYEKMQ (reference sequence). V was clipped by 3 bases and J by 5 bases; unmatched bases: 10. This CDR3 is built from 16 residues. CDR3 sequence: CASSLGDFGGNNEQFF. CDR3 coding DNA: TGTGCCAGCAGCTTGGGTGACTTCGGGGGGAACAATGAGCAGTTCTTC.

The V call is TRBV12-3 or TRBV12-4, the J call TRBJ1-5; possibly TRBD1 for D (6 bases). Trimming removed 6 bases at V and 6 bases at J, with 12 bases between. The CDR3 loop spans 13 amino acids. CDR3 protein: CASSRDISQPQHF. The DNA of the CDR3 is TGTGCCAGCAGCCGGGACATCTCTCAGCCCCAGCATTTT.

V gene TRBV5-4 combines with J gene TRBJ2-7; D might be TRBD1 (5 bases). The V gene lost 0 bases and the J gene lost 2 bases, with 9 bases spanning the gap. CDR3 size: 14 residues. Germline V gene lookup returns CDR1 SGHNT and CDR2 YYREEE (reference sequence). This CDR3 is CASSLEGITYEQYF. The CDR3 nucleotides are TGTGCCAGCAGCTTGGAGGGGATCACCTACGAGCAGTACTTC. Together with reference TRBV5-4 and TRBJ2-7, the CDR3 gives the full variable domain: ETGVTQSPTHLIKTRGQQVTLRCSSQSGHNTVSWYQQALGQGPQFIFQYYREEENGRGNFPPRFSGLQFPNYSSELNVNALELDDSALYLCASSLEGITYEQYFGPGTRLTVT.

This rearrangement joins TRBV5-1 to TRBJ1-2; perhaps TRBD1 as D (5 bases). Germline CDR1 is SGHRS and CDR2 is YFSETQ. V was pared by 4 bases and J by 3 bases, with 10 bases between. The CDR3 extends over 13 amino acids. The CDR3 loop reads CASSMGGDYGYTF. The CDR3 nucleotides are TGCGCCAGCAGCATGGGGGGTGACTATGGCTACACCTTC.

The chain links TRBV6-5 to TRBJ1-2; D remains unclear. This CDR3 region has 13 residues. From germline, CDR1 is MNHEY and CDR2 SVGAGI. V was pared by 6 bases and J by 0 bases, with 8 bases between. The CDR3 protein is CASREGPNYGYTF. The CDR3 DNA reads as TGTGCCAGCAGGGAGGGCCCTAACTATGGCTACACCTTC.

The V call is TRBV24-1, the J call TRBJ1-2; maybe TRBD1 (5 bases). Germline-derived CDR1 and CDR2 are KGHDR and SFDVKD. Trimming removed 3 bases from V and 4 bases from J, with 14 bases in between. The length of the CDR3 is 15 residues. CDR3 protein: CATSDGPGPFYGYTF. CDR3 DNA sequence: TGTGCCACCAGTGATGGGCCGGGGCCCTTCTATGGCTACACCTTC.

The J gene is TRBJ1-2, the V gene TRBV7-9; D is unclear. V was trimmed by 3 bases and J by 4 bases, leaving 15 bases between them. CDR3 length: 15 residues. The germline CDR1 and CDR2 sequences are SEHNR and FQNEAQ (reference sequence). CDR3 loop: CASSLLVWGSYGYTF. For the CDR3, the DNA is TGTGCCAGCAGCTTGTTAGTCTGGGGAAGCTATGGCTACACCTTC.

The chain uses TRBV6-2 or TRBV6-3 and TRBJ1-2; 11 bases match TRBD1. Trimming at V came to 4 bases and at J to 4 bases, leaving 2 bases not matched to a gene. In germline, CDR1 is MNHEY, CDR2 SVGEGT. The CDR3 is 14 amino acids. This CDR3 is CASSLGTGGYGYTF. The CDR3 region has the DNA TGTGCCAGCAGTTTGGGGACAGGGGGCTATGGCTACACCTTC.

This clone was seen just once. The J gene is TRBJ2-1, the V gene TRBV24-1; no clear D gene. V was cut by 4 bases and J by 5 bases, with 11 bases left in between. The CDR3 runs to 14 residues. Germline CDR1 and CDR2: KGHDR and SFDVKD. CDR3 amino acids: CATSDLWPNNEQFF. CDR3 bases: TGTGCCACCAGTGACCTCTGGCCCAACAATGAGCAGTTCTTC.

The V and J genes are TRBV14 and TRBJ2-3, with TRBD2 identical over 9 bases. There are 15 residues in the CDR3. Germline-derived CDR1 and CDR2 are SGHDN and FVKESK. Trimming removed 1 base from V and 4 bases from J; junction bases left unmatched: 3. This CDR3 is CASSQVSGGPDTQYF. CDR3 nucleotides: TGTGCCAGCAGCCAAGTTAGCGGGGGCCCAGATACGCAGTATTTT.